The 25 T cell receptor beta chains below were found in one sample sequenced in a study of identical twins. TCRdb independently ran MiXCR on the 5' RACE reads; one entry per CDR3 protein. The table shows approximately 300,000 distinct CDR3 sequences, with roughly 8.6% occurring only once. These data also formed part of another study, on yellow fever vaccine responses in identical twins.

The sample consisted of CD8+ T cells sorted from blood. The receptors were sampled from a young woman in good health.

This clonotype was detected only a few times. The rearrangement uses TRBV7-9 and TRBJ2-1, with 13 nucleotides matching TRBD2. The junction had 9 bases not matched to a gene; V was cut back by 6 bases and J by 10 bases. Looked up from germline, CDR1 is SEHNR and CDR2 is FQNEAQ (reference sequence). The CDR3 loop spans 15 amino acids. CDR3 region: CASSYSGTSGTEQFF. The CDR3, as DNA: TGTGCCAGCAGTTATTCCGGGACTAGCGGGACGGAGCAGTTCTTC.

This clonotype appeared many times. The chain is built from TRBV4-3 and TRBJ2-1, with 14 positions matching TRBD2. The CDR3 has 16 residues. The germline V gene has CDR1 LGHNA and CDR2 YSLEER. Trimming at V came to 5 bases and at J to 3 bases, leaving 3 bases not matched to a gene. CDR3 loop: CASSKTSGGDYNEQFF. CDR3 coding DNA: TGCGCCAGCAGCAAGACTAGCGGGGGGGACTACAATGAGCAGTTCTTC.

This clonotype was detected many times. CDR3 sequence: CASSFGQGGQPQHF. The DNA of the CDR3 is TGTGCCAGCAGTTTCGGGCAGGGGGGCCAGCCCCAGCATTTT. The genes are TRBV27 and TRBJ1-5; 7 bases map to TRBD1. The CDR3 has 14 amino acids. J gave up 7 bases and V 3 bases, and 6 bases lay outside the gene matches. CDR1 is MNHEY, CDR2 SMNVEV, per germline (reference sequence).

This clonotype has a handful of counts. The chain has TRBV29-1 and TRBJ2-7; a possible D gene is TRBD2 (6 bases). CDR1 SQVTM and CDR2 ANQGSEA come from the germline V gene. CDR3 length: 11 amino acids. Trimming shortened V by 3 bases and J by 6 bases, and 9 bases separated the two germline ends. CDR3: CSVEGGGEQYF. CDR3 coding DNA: TGCAGCGTTGAGGGGGGTGGCGAGCAGTACTTC.

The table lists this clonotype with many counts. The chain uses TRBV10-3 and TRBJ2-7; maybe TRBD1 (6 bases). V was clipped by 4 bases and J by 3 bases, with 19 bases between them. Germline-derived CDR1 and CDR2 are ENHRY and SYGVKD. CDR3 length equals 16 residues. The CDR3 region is CAISGISTGIDYEQYF. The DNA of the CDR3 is TGTGCCATCAGTGGGATTTCAACAGGGATAGACTACGAGCAGTACTTC.

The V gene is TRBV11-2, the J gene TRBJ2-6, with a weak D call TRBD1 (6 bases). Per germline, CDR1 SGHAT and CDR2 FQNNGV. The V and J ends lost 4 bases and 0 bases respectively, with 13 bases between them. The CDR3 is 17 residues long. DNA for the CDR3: TGTGCCAGCAGCTCACAGGGAAGAAGCTCTGGGGCCAACGTCCTGACTTTC. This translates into CASSSQGRSSGANVLTF.

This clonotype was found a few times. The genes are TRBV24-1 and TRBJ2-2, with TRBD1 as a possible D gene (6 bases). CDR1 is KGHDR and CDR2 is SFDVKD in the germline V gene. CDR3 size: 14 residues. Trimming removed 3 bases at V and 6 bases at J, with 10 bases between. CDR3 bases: TGTGCCACCAGTGATCTAACAGGGCCCGGGGAGCTGTTTTTT. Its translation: CATSDLTGPGELFF.

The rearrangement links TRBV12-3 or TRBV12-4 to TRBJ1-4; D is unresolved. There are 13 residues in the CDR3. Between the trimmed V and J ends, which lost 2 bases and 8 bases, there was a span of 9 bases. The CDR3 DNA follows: TGTGCCAGCAGTTTAACACCGTGGGAAAAACTGTTTTTT. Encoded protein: CASSLTPWEKLFF.

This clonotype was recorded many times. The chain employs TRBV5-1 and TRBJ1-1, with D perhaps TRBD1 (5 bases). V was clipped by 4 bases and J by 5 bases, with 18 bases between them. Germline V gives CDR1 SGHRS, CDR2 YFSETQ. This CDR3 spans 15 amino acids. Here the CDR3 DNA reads TGCGCCAGCAGCCCCACAGGAGGGCTGGGGACTGAAGCTTTCTTT. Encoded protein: CASSPTGGLGTEAFF.

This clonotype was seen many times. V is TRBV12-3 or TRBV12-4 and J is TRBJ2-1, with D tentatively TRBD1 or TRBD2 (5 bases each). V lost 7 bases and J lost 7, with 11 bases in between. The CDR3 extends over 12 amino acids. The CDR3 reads CASNTGHNEQFF. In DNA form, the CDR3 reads TGTGCCAGCAATACGGGGCATAATGAGCAGTTCTTC.

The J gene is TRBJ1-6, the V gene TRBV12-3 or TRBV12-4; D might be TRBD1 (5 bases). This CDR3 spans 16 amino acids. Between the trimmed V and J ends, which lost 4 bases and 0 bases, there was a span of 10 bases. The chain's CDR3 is CASSCWGSSYNSPLHF. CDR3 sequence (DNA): TGTGCCAGCAGTTGTTGGGGGAGCTCCTATAATTCACCCCTCCACTTT.

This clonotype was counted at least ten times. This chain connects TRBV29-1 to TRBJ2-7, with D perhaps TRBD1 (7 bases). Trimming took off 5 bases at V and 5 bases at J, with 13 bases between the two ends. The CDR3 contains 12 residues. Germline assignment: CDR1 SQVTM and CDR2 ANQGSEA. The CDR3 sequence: CSVLPGGNEQYF. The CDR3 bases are TGCAGCGTTCTCCCAGGGGGGAACGAGCAGTACTTC.

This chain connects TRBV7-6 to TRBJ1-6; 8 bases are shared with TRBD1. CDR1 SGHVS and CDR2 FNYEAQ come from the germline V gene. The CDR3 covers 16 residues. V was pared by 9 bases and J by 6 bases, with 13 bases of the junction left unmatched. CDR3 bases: TGTGCCAGTGGACAGGGCCTGGCCGAGGGTAATTCACCCCTCCACTTT. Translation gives CASGQGLAEGNSPLHF.

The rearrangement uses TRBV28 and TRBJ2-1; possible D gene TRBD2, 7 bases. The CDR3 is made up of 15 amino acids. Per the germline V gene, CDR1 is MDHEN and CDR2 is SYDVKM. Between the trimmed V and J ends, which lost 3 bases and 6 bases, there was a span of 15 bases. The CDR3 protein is CASSLRGPLVNEQFF. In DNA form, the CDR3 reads TGTGCCAGCAGTTTGCGGGGGCCATTAGTCAATGAGCAGTTCTTC.

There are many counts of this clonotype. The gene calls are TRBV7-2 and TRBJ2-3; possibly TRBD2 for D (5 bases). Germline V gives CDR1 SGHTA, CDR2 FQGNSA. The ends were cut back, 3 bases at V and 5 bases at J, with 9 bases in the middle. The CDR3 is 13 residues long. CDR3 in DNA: TGTGCCAGCAGCTTGATCGGGGTAGATACGCAGTATTTT. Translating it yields CASSLIGVDTQYF.

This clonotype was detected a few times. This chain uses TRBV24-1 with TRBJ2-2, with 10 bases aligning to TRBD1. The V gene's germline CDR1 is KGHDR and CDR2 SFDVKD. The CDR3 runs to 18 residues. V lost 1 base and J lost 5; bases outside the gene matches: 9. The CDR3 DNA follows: TGTGCCACCAGTGATTTAGGGGGACAGGGGAGAAATACCGGGGAGCTGTTTTTT. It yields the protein CATSDLGGQGRNTGELFF.

The CDR3 region is CAWSNLGDEQFF. The DNA for the CDR3 is TGTGCCTGGAGTAACCTCGGGGATGAGCAGTTCTTC. The chain links TRBV30 to TRBJ2-1; perhaps TRBD2 as D (5 bases). The germline V gene has CDR1 GTSNPN and CDR2 SVGIG (reference sequence). CDR3 length equals 12 residues. V shed 2 bases and J shed 8 bases, with 10 bases lying between them.

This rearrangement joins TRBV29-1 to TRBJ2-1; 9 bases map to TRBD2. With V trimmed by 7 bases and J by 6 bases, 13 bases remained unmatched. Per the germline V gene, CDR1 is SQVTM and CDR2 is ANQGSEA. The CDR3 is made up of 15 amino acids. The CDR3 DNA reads TGCAGCGGGAAACCCAGGACTAGCGCGGGCAATGAGCAGTTCTTC. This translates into CSGKPRTSAGNEQFF.

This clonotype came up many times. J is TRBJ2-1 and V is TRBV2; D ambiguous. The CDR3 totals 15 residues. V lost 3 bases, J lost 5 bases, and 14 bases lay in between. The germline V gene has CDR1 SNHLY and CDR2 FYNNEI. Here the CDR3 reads CASSDLFGPDNEQFF. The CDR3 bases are TGTGCCAGCAGTGATCTTTTCGGGCCCGACAATGAGCAGTTCTTC.

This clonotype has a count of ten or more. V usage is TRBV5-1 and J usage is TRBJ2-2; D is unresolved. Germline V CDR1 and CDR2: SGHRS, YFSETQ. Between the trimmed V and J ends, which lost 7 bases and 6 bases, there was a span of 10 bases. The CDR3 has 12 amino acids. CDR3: CASVANAGELFF. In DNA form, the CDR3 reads TGCGCCAGCGTGGCAAACGCCGGGGAGCTGTTTTTT.

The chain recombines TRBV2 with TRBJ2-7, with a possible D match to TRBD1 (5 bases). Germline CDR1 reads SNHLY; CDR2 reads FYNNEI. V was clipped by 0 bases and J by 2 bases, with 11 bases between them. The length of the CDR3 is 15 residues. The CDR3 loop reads CASSEALRTPYEQYF. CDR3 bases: TGTGCCAGCAGTGAAGCGCTTAGGACACCCTACGAGCAGTACTTC.

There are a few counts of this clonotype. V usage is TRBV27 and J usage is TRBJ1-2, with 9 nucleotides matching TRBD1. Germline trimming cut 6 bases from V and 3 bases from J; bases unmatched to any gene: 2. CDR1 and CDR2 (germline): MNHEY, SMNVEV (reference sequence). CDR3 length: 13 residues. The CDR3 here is CASRGQGYYGYTF. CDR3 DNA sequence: TGTGCCAGCAGAGGACAGGGGTACTATGGCTACACCTTC.

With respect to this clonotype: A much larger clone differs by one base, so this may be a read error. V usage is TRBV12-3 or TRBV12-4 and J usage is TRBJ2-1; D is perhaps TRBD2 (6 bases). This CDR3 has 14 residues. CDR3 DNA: TGTGACAGCAGTTTGACGGGAGCCTACAATGAGCAGTTCTTC. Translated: CDSSLTGAYNEQFF.

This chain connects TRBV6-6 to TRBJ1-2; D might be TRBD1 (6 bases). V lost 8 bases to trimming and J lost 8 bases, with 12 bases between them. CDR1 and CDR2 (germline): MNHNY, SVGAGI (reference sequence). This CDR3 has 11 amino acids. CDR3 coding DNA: TGTGCCAGCGGGCTGGGGGCCGGCTACACCTTC. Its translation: CASGLGAGYTF.

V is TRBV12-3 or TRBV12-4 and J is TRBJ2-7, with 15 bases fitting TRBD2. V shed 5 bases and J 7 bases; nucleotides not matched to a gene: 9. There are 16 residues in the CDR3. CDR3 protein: CASSARTSGGAGEQYF. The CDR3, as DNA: TGTGCCAGCAGTGCCCGGACTAGCGGGGGGGCGGGGGAGCAGTACTTC.